Listed below are T cell receptor beta chains from one sample, sequenced in a study of cytotoxic CD8 clonotypes in ibrutinib-treated CLL. Clones were sequenced by immunoSEQ multiplex PCR, and TCRdb holds only the in-frame ones, with some missing. The sample has about 300,000 clones; roughly three quarters are singletons. Sequenced material: PBMCs, taken at disease progression, from a patient treated with ibrutinib. These receptors all stem from a human donor with chronic lymphocytic leukemia. Both conserved end residues are part of each CDR3. Each record gives: clone size, V gene, J gene, D gene, CDR3 protein, CDR3 DNA. A D gene is named only where the DNA matches it firmly. Only some rows state a clone size, as once, few, many or a class for expanded clones.

-	TRBV12-5	TRBJ1-3	-	CASGPFGGYSGNTIYF	TGTGCTAGTGGCCCCTTTGGGGGATATTCCGGAAACACCATATATTTT
-	TRBV19	TRBJ2-3	TRBD2	CASTQAGKIRDTQYF	TGTGCCAGTACTCAAGCGGGAAAGATTCGAGATACGCAGTATTTT
-	TRBV13	TRBJ2-7	-	CASSLIGGSSYEQYF	TGTGCCAGCAGCTTAATCGGAGGGAGCTCCTACGAGCAGTACTTC
-	TRBV4-1	TRBJ1-4	-	CASSQAPTHEKLFF	TGCGCCAGCAGCCAAGCCCCCACCCATGAAAAACTGTTTTTT
few	TRBV27	TRBJ2-3	-	CASSLRGITYTQYF	TGTGCCAGCAGTTTACGGGGGATCACATATACGCAGTATTTT
-	TRBV4-1	TRBJ1-6	-	CASSQDHPAGKASPLHF	TGCGCCAGCAGCCAAGATCATCCGGCGGGAAAAGCTTCACCCCTCCACTTT
-	TRBV6-5	TRBJ2-4	TRBD1	CASSSPTGGRNIQYF	TGTGCCAGCAGTTCCCCGACAGGGGGCAGGAACATTCAGTACTTC
-	TRBV12-5	TRBJ2-5	-	CASGFAGKRYQETQYF	TGTGCTAGTGGTTTCGCGGGGAAGAGGTACCAAGAGACCCAGTACTTC
-	TRBV18	TRBJ2-3	-	CASSPPKGQITDTQYF	TGTGCCAGCTCACCACCGAAGGGGCAGATCACAGATACGCAGTATTTT
-	TRBV15	TRBJ2-3	-	CATQDWETDTQYF	TGTGCCACCCAAGATTGGGAAACAGATACGCAGTATTTT
-	TRBV9	TRBJ2-6	-	CASSVGGSGANVLTF	TGTGCCAGCAGCGTTGGGGGTTCCGGGGCCAACGTCCTGACTTTC
-	TRBV5-1	TRBJ2-3	-	CASSLSGRWDTQYF	TGCGCCAGCAGCTTAAGTGGACGATGGGATACGCAGTATTTT
few	TRBV19	TRBJ2-3	TRBD2	CASSSLAGATDTQYF	TGTGCCAGTAGTAGCCTAGCGGGGGCCACAGATACGCAGTATTTT
-	TRBV28	TRBJ2-7	TRBD1	CASRGTGTGGYEQYF	TGTGCCAGCAGGGGAACCGGGACAGGGGGCTACGAGCAGTACTTC
-	TRBV4-3	TRBJ1-4	-	CASSQRKATTNEKLFF	TGCGCCAGCAGCCAGAGAAAAGCAACAACTAATGAAAAACTGTTTTTT
-	TRBV4-1	TRBJ2-7	-	CASSQVGGTYSGEQYF	TGCGCCAGCAGCCAAGTAGGAGGGACATATAGCGGCGAGCAGTACTTC
-	TRBV5-1	TRBJ1-1	-	CASSLVTGSTEAFF	TGCGCCAGCAGCTTGGTTACAGGGAGCACTGAAGCTTTCTTT
-	TRBV28	TRBJ2-5	TRBD2	CASSRLEREKPYETQYF	TGTGCCAGCAGTCGACTGGAGCGGGAGAAGCCCTACGAGACCCAGTACTTC
few	TRBV25-1	TRBJ1-2	TRBD1	CASSERQGYGYTF	TGTGCCAGCAGTGAGAGACAGGGGTATGGCTACACCTTC
-	TRBV7-9	TRBJ1-2	-	CASSLEYGF	TGTGCCAGCAGCTTAGAGTACGGATTC
-	TRBV4-3	TRBJ2-7	-	CASSQVLGPRGEQYF	TGCGCCAGCAGCCAAGTTCTTGGGCCGCGGGGCGAGCAGTACTTC
once	TRBV5-6	TRBJ2-7	-	CASSLIADYEQYF	TGTGCCAGCAGCTTGATAGCGGACTACGAGCAGTACTTC
few	TRBV9	TRBJ2-7	TRBD2	CASSVDLAGVYEQYF	TGTGCCAGCAGCGTAGACCTAGCGGGAGTTTACGAGCAGTACTTC
-	TRBV12-2	TRBJ1-5	-	CASRPRTNRGPSNQPQHF	TGTGCAAGTCGCCCCCGCACCAACAGGGGGCCATCAAATCAGCCCCAGCATTTT
few	TRBV28	TRBJ1-2	-	CASSLPSGPYGYTF	TGTGCCAGCAGTTTACCCTCAGGACCCTATGGCTACACCTTC
-	TRBV10-2	TRBJ2-1	TRBD2	CASRLAGGKDEQFF	TGCGCCAGCAGGCTAGCGGGGGGCAAGGATGAGCAGTTCTTC
-	TRBV19	TRBJ1-1	-	CASTVDSSGLSAFF	TGTGCCAGTACCGTAGACAGCTCTGGTCTTTCGGCTTTCTTT
-	TRBV7-2	TRBJ1-1	-	CASSFGPLNTEAFF	TGTGCCAGCAGCTTCGGGCCCTTGAACACTGAAGCTTTCTTT
few	TRBV5-1	TRBJ1-6	TRBD1	CASSLAQGNSPLHF	TGCGCCAGCAGCTTGGCACAGGGGAATTCACCCCTCCACTTT
-	TRBV2	TRBJ2-2	-	CASSEGLLSTGELFF	TGTGCCAGCAGTGAAGGGTTACTTAGCACCGGGGAGCTGTTTTTT
-	TRBV9	TRBJ2-5	-	CASSYRDYQETQYF	TGTGCCAGCAGCTACCGGGACTACCAAGAGACCCAGTACTTC
-	TRBV7-8	TRBJ2-5	-	CASSLASYRDGETQYF	TGTGCCAGCAGCTTAGCGTCATACAGGGACGGAGAGACCCAGTACTTC
-	TRBV10-1	TRBJ1-1	-	CASSLTGNTEAFF	TGCGCCAGCAGCCTAACAGGAAACACTGAAGCTTTCTTT
-	TRBV5-6	TRBJ2-3	TRBD2	CASSFLGASGVDTQYF	TGTGCCAGCAGCTTTCTGGGGGCTAGCGGGGTAGATACGCAGTATTTT
-	TRBV4-1	TRBJ1-2	-	CASSQGVGKGYTF	TGCGCCAGCAGCCAAGGTGTAGGGAAGGGCTACACCTTC
-	TRBV6-5	TRBJ1-3	-	CASSLGPAYGNTIYF	TGTGCCAGCTCCCTGGGGCCAGCTTATGGAAACACCATATATTTT
-	TRBV7-2	TRBJ1-2	TRBD1	CASSLETGFYGYTF	TGTGCCAGCAGCTTAGAGACAGGGTTCTATGGCTACACCTTC
-	TRBV18	TRBJ2-3	-	CASTITGTGGTDTQYF	TGTGCCAGCACTATAACCGGGACCGGTGGCACAGATACGCAGTATTTT
few	TRBV9	TRBJ2-1	-	CASSASLWLGEQFF	TGTGCCAGCAGCGCAAGCCTCTGGTTGGGTGAGCAGTTCTTC
-	TRBV9	TRBJ1-2	-	CASSVVGGRGYTF	TGTGCCAGCAGCGTAGTTGGGGGCCGTGGCTACACCTTC
-	TRBV5-8	TRBJ2-7	TRBD2	CASSLLLRLAGSPAHEQYF	TGTGCCAGCAGTTTGCTCCTGCGACTAGCGGGGAGCCCTGCCCACGAGCAGTACTTC
-	TRBV18	TRBJ2-2	TRBD1	CASSPQWGQRANTGELFF	TGTGCCAGCTCACCCCAGTGGGGACAGAGGGCGAACACCGGGGAGCTGTTTTTT
-	TRBV7-8	TRBJ2-7	-	CASSPFSRVVSEQYF	TGTGCCAGCAGCCCCTTTTCCAGGGTTGTCTCCGAGCAGTACTTC
once	TRBV21-1	TRBJ1-5	-	CASSKALYGTGVCNQPQHF	TGTGCCAGCAGCAAAGCGCTTTATGGGACAGGGGTCTGCAATCAGCCCCAGCATTTT
-	TRBV6-5	TRBJ2-2	TRBD2	CASSIRAGRTGELFF	TGTGCCAGCAGTATACGAGCGGGAAGGACCGGGGAGCTGTTTTTT
-	TRBV18	TRBJ2-4	-	CASSPPGQAKNIQYF	TGTGCCAGCTCACCACCGGGACAAGCCAAAAACATTCAGTACTTC
many	TRBV28	TRBJ2-7	TRBD1	CASRRILLGTDVYEQYF	TGTGCCAGCAGACGTATACTGCTCGGGACAGACGTCTACGAGCAGTACTTC
-	TRBV28	TRBJ1-2	-	CASSRRGVDGYTF	TGTGCCAGCAGTCGGCGTGGGGTGGATGGCTACACCTTC
once	TRBV5-6	TRBJ1-5	-	CASSYGQPDSNQPQHF	TGTGCCAGCAGCTACGGACAGCCTGATAGCAATCAGCCCCAGCATTTT
-	TRBV7-2	TRBJ2-7	-	CASSLAQSLSYEQYF	TGTGCCAGCAGCTTAGCCCAAAGCCTCTCCTACGAGCAGTACTTC
-	TRBV2	TRBJ1-1	-	CASSPSLGSTEAFF	TGTGCCAGCAGTCCGAGTCTTGGGTCCACTGAAGCTTTCTTT
-	TRBV6-6	TRBJ2-5	-	CASSTGETQYF	TGTGCCAGCAGTACGGGGGAGACCCAGTACTTC
-	TRBV5-1	TRBJ2-7	-	CASSSLRDSGEQYF	TGCGCCAGCAGCTCGTTAAGGGACTCGGGGGAGCAGTACTTC
-	TRBV6-5	TRBJ1-2	-	CASTTPETDGYTF	TGTGCCAGCACCACCCCTGAGACAGATGGCTACACCTTC
-	TRBV5-1	TRBJ2-5	-	CASSFGGYQETQYF	TGCGCCAGCAGCTTTGGTGGCTACCAAGAGACCCAGTACTTC
-	TRBV4-1	TRBJ1-2	-	CASSPPRGGANYGYTF	TGCGCCAGCAGCCCACCACGCGGGGGCGCGAACTATGGCTACACCTTC
-	TRBV5-1	TRBJ2-7	-	CASSALMDHEQYF	TGCGCCAGCAGCGCCCTGATGGACCACGAGCAGTACTTC
-	TRBV11-2	TRBJ1-2	-	CASSLVGSLRGYTF	TGTGCCAGCAGCTTAGTTGGCAGTTTGAGAGGCTACACCTTC
few	TRBV19	TRBJ1-5	-	CASRRTATNQPQHF	TGTGCCAGTAGGAGGACAGCGACCAATCAGCCCCAGCATTTT